The sample holds a few counts of the clone carrying this T cell receptor beta chain. No antigen is known for it. TCRdb processed the reads anew with MiXCR; each CDR3 protein has one entry. In the table there are fewer than 1,000,000 distinct CDR3 sequences, roughly 30% of which are singletons. Trimming shortened V by 7 bases and J by 6 bases, and 13 bases separated the two germline ends. This CDR3 region has 12 residues. Germline lookup yields CDR1 MNHEY and CDR2 SMNVEV (reference sequence). The data derive from a study of T cell repertoires in cytomegalovirus infection. Study summary: CMV epitopes that were recently identified and HLA-C-restricted were used alongside well-studied HLA-B-restricted ones. Both a matching HLA type and CMV infection were indicated by public TCR beta signatures.

The TCR sequence derives from a human donor in good health (CMV status not recorded). Some clones in this sample may be carry-over from other donors' samples. The chain has TRBV27 and TRBJ2-7; weak D call: TRBD2 (6 bases). The specimen comprised cultured CD8+ T cells from PBMCs, sampled from culture after CMV antigen stimulation. The CDR3 coding sequence is TGTGCCAGCAATTCTGGCGGGGCCGAGCAGTACTTC. Protein: CASNSGGAEQYF.